This T cell receptor beta chain was sequenced for a study of T cell responses to AZD1222 COVID-19 vaccine. Study-wide results and limits: It was only after the peak T cell response that any repertoires were sampled.

Only in-frame clones appear in the TCRdb table, and some are missing; sequencing was by immunoSEQ multiplex PCR. The profile covers 100,000 to 150,000 clones, with around nine tenths appearing a single time and 5% to 6% taken by the ten largest. Regarding this clone: The antigen is unknown.

V was cut by 6 bases and J by 4 bases, with 10 bases left in between. The CDR3 is made up of 13 amino acids. Germline V lookup: CDR1 KGHSH, CDR2 LQKENI. This material consisted of peripheral blood, taken on day 0 of AZD1222 vaccination. The chain links TRBV18 to TRBJ2-1; D remains ambiguous. This TCR came from an adult in good health. CDR3 DNA sequence: TGTGCCAGCTCCCCGGCTATTTACAATGAGCAGTTCTTC. Encoded protein: CASSPAIYNEQFF.